Shown below are 32 T cell receptor beta chains from a single sample sequenced in a study of cytomegalovirus exposure and HLA in healthy donors. PCR used 60 Vbeta primers and 13 Jbeta primers. TCRdb's copy holds only in-frame clones and misses some; the assay was immunoSEQ multiplex PCR. The table has hundreds of thousands of clones, over 60% seen once. Sequenced: PBMCs. The origin of the receptors is a male donor in good health and CMV-seronegative.

As regards this clone: The sample has other DNA sequences that encode this CDR3 too. This chain uses TRBV27 with TRBJ2-7, with 8 bases fitting TRBD1. The J segment lost 3 bases and the V segment lost 6 bases, leaving 10 bases of the junction unmatched. This CDR3 has 15 residues. Per germline, CDR1 MNHEY and CDR2 SMNVEV (reference sequence). The CDR3 protein is CASSQQGGPFYEQYF. The CDR3 DNA follows: TGTGCCAGCAGCCAACAGGGGGGACCGTTCTACGAGCAGTACTTC.

This chain uses TRBV5-1 with TRBJ1-1; TRBD1 is a possible D gene (6 bases). There are 13 residues in the CDR3. Germline V CDR1 and CDR2: SGHRS, YFSETQ. V gave up 2 bases and J gave up 5 bases, with 10 bases separating them. CDR3 in DNA: TGCGCCAGCAGCTTTAACAGGGAAACTGAAGCTTTCTTT. Translating gives CASSFNRETEAFF.

The J gene is TRBJ2-1, the V gene TRBV28; 11 bases are a match to TRBD2. The CDR3 totals 16 residues. V shed 6 bases and J 3 bases; nucleotides not matched to a gene: 7. Germline assignment: CDR1 MDHEN and CDR2 SYDVKM. This CDR3 reads CASRPYGTSGYNEQFF. The CDR3 DNA follows: TGTGCCAGCAGGCCATACGGGACTAGCGGCTACAATGAGCAGTTCTTC.

This clone was detected once. The chain combines TRBV4-1 with TRBJ2-2; D call uncertain. The CDR3 is made up of 12 amino acids. Deletions cut 0 bases from V and 7 bases from J, with 3 bases between. Germline CDR1 is MGHRA and CDR2 is YSYEKL. CDR3 coding DNA: TGCGCCAGCAGCCAAGATCTCGGGGAGCTGTTTTTT. It translates to CASSQDLGELFF.

This chain joins TRBV19 and TRBJ1-2; no firm D call. This CDR3 is 12 amino acids long. Germline V gene lookup returns CDR1 LNHDA and CDR2 SQIVND (reference sequence). V lost 1 base and J lost 5, with 5 bases in between. The CDR3 region is CASSIGRYGYTF. The CDR3 DNA reads as TGTGCCAGTAGTATAGGGCGGTATGGCTACACCTTC.

This sequence joins TRBV4-2 and TRBJ1-5, with D tentatively TRBD1 (6 bases). The germline gives CDR1 LGHNA, CDR2 YNFKEQ. V was cut by 0 bases and J by 1 base, with 13 bases left in between. CDR3 length: 17 residues. The CDR3 sequence is CASSQDLGAGSNQPQHF. The CDR3 DNA is TGTGCCAGCAGCCAAGACTTGGGGGCCGGGAGCAATCAGCCCCAGCATTTT.

This sequence joins TRBV7-9 and TRBJ1-5; TRBD1 matches 7 bases. This CDR3 spans 15 amino acids. From germline, CDR1 is SEHNR and CDR2 FQNEAQ (reference sequence). Losses at the gene ends were 5 bases for V and 2 bases for J; bases not matched to a gene: 6. CDR3 loop: CASSATGPGNQPQHF. The CDR3 bases are TGTGCCAGCAGCGCGACAGGGCCAGGCAATCAGCCCCAGCATTTT.

The chain recombines TRBV18 with TRBJ1-5, with TRBD1 matching 10 bases. In germline, CDR1 is KGHSH, CDR2 LQKENI. The V segment lost 4 bases and the J segment 7 bases; nucleotides outside the gene matches: 7. This CDR3 spans 15 amino acids. The CDR3 here is CASSQDRGKYQPQHF. The DNA for the CDR3 is TGTGCCAGCTCACAGGACAGGGGGAAATACCAGCCCCAGCATTTT.

The chain links TRBV28 to TRBJ1-1; D unresolved. V lost 7 bases to trimming and J lost 1 base, with 13 bases between them. CDR3 size: 14 residues. Germline V gene data show CDR1 as MDHEN and CDR2 as SYDVKM. The CDR3: CASIVNGWNTEAFF. CDR3 DNA sequence: TGTGCCAGCATCGTGAACGGTTGGAACACTGAAGCTTTCTTT.

The chain couples TRBV5-1 to TRBJ2-1, with TRBD1 matching 7 bases. Trimming cost V 4 bases and J 7 bases; bases outside gene matches: 8. In germline, CDR1 is SGHRS, CDR2 YFSETQ. The CDR3 is 14 amino acids. Here the CDR3 DNA reads TGCGCCAGCAGCGCGAGCCGGGACAGAAATGAGCAGTTCTTC. Translated: CASSASRDRNEQFF.

The rearrangement uses TRBV29-1 and TRBJ1-1; a possible D gene is TRBD1 (6 bases). The V and J ends lost 3 bases and 4 bases respectively, with 9 bases between them. The CDR3 length is 12 residues. CDR1 SQVTM and CDR2 ANQGSEA come from the germline V gene. The CDR3 loop is CSVEGRGTEAFF. In DNA, the CDR3 is TGCAGCGTTGAGGGCAGGGGCACTGAAGCTTTCTTT.

The V and J genes are TRBV6-1 and TRBJ2-7, with a tentative D call TRBD2 (5 bases). Germline-derived CDR1 and CDR2 are MNHNS and SASEGT. The length of the CDR3 is 12 residues. V shed 6 bases and J shed 3 bases, with 9 bases lying between them. The CDR3 spells CASSPGNYEQYF. The CDR3 DNA sequence: TGTGCCAGCAGCCCCGGGAACTACGAGCAGTACTTC.

This clone was observed a handful of times. The rearrangement links TRBV5-1 to TRBJ2-2, with TRBD1 matching 7 bases. This CDR3 spans 16 amino acids. Per the germline V gene, CDR1 is SGHRS and CDR2 is YFSETQ. V was clipped by 5 bases and J by 0 bases; unmatched bases: 7. Here the CDR3 DNA reads TGCGCCAGCAGTAACGGACAGGTCCCGAACACCGGGGAGCTGTTTTTT. It is translated as CASSNGQVPNTGELFF.

This clone has a single count. This chain links TRBV7-9 with TRBJ2-7; D possibly corresponds to TRBD2 (5 bases). V was cut by 5 bases and J by 1 base, with 15 bases left in between. Germline-derived CDR1 and CDR2 are SEHNR and FQNEAQ (reference sequence). The CDR3 contains 15 residues. The CDR3 is CASSPPPAESYEQYF. The CDR3 coding sequence is TGTGCCAGCAGCCCACCCCCAGCGGAGTCCTACGAGCAGTACTTC.

A note on this clone: Other nucleotide sequences from this sample produce the same CDR3. V gene TRBV28 combines with J gene TRBJ1-2, with D uncertain. The CDR3 loop spans 10 amino acids. The V gene lost 6 bases and the J gene lost 4 bases, with 3 bases spanning the gap. Germline V lookup: CDR1 MDHEN, CDR2 SYDVKM. CDR3 nucleotide sequence: TGTGCCAGCAGCCGCTATGGCTACACCTTC. This sequence encodes CASSRYGYTF.

The gene calls are TRBV4-1 and TRBJ2-7, with 7 positions matching TRBD1. CDR3 length: 15 residues. The germline V gene has CDR1 MGHRA and CDR2 YSYEKL. The J segment lost 6 bases and the V segment lost 4 bases, leaving 12 bases of the junction unmatched. The CDR3 region is CASSRLQGFEGEQYF. In DNA, the CDR3 is TGCGCCAGCAGCCGATTACAGGGGTTTGAAGGCGAGCAGTACTTC.

This chain connects TRBV5-1 to TRBJ2-5, with D perhaps TRBD1 (5 bases). Between the trimmed V and J ends, which lost 1 base and 2 bases, there was a span of 9 bases. The CDR3 has 14 residues. Looked up from germline, CDR1 is SGHRS and CDR2 is YFSETQ. CDR3 in amino acids: CASSLIGAQETQYF. The DNA for the CDR3 is TGCGCCAGCAGCTTGATAGGGGCTCAAGAGACCCAGTACTTC.

The chain combines TRBV5-6 with TRBJ2-7, with TRBD2 identical over 7 bases. The CDR3 is 14 amino acids. V lost 4 bases to trimming and J lost 0 bases; unmatched junction nucleotides: 4. The germline V gene encodes CDR1 SGHDT and CDR2 YYEEEE. DNA of the CDR3: TGTGCCAGCAGCCCTAGCGGAGTCTCCTACGAGCAGTACTTC. As protein: CASSPSGVSYEQYF.

The chain joins TRBV4-3 to TRBJ1-2; D may be TRBD1 (5 bases). Germline CDR1 is LGHNA and CDR2 is YSLEER. Trimming pared 0 bases from V and 4 bases from J, leaving 15 bases between. The CDR3 contains 16 residues. CDR3 protein: CASSQDGAKLGYGYTF. The CDR3 DNA follows: TGCGCCAGCAGCCAAGATGGGGCTAAATTGGGCTATGGCTACACCTTC.

This chain connects TRBV30 to TRBJ1-1; 8 bases are shared with TRBD1. Germline V gene lookup returns CDR1 GTSNPN and CDR2 SVGIG (reference sequence). Unmatched junction bases numbered 12, after V lost 0 bases and J lost 6 bases. CDR3 length: 16 residues. The CDR3 coding sequence is TGTGCCTGGAGTGTAAGGCCCCGGACAGGGAGGGCTGAAGCTTTCTTT. The encoded protein is CAWSVRPRTGRAEAFF. Variable domain in full (rest from reference TRBV30 and TRBJ1-1): SQTIHQWPATLVQPVGSPLSLECTVEGTSNPNLYWYRQAAGRGLQLLFYSVGIGQISSEVPQNLSASRPQDRQFILSSKKLLLSDSGFYLCAWSVRPRTGRAEAFFGQGTRLTVV.

In this sample, this clone turned up a few times. The chain combines TRBV29-1 with TRBJ1-1; a possible D gene is TRBD1 (5 bases). Per the germline V gene, CDR1 is SQVTM and CDR2 is ANQGSEA. Trimming left V 7 bases short and J 0 bases short, with 15 bases between. The CDR3 has 14 amino acids. In DNA, the CDR3 is TGCAGCGATCAGGGAAGTCACATGAACACTGAAGCTTTCTTT. Amino acids: CSDQGSHMNTEAFF.

This chain joins TRBV9 and TRBJ1-3; 8 bases line up with TRBD1. Germline-derived CDR1 and CDR2 are SGDLS and YYNGEE. This CDR3 is 15 amino acids long. Germline trimming cut 3 bases from V and 2 bases from J; bases unmatched to any gene: 4. CDR3 sequence: CASSAETGAGNTIYF. The CDR3 DNA reads as TGTGCCAGCAGCGCCGAGACAGGGGCTGGAAACACCATATATTTT.

The J gene is TRBJ2-1, the V gene TRBV5-4, with 13 bases aligning to TRBD2. The junction had 2 bases not matched to a gene; V was cut back by 2 bases and J by 3 bases. This CDR3 is built from 16 residues. Germline V gives CDR1 SGHNT, CDR2 YYREEE (reference sequence). The CDR3 DNA reads TGTGCCAGCAGCTTAGGGACTAGCGGGATCTACAATGAGCAGTTCTTC. Encoded protein: CASSLGTSGIYNEQFF.

The V gene is TRBV29-1, the J gene TRBJ2-7; 7 bases line up with TRBD2. CDR3 size: 14 residues. Losses at the gene ends were 0 bases for V and 3 bases for J; bases not matched to a gene: 5. Germline values: CDR1 SQVTM, CDR2 ANQGSEA. DNA of the CDR3: TGCAGCGTTGAAGATCGTTCTAGCGGCTACGAGCAGTACTTC. Protein: CSVEDRSSGYEQYF.

The chain carries TRBV7-3 and TRBJ1-2; 10 bases are a match to TRBD1. This CDR3 has 15 amino acids. CDR1 and CDR2 from the germline V gene are SGHTA and FQGTGA. The trim removed 5 bases at V and 3 bases at J, leaving 6 bases unmatched. The DNA of the CDR3 is TGTGCCAGCAGCCTTGGGACAGGGGCTTACTATGGCTACACCTTC. Amino acid sequence: CASSLGTGAYYGYTF.

This rearrangement joins TRBV28 to TRBJ2-3; TRBD2 matches 8 bases. With V trimmed by 8 bases and J by 3 bases, 10 bases remained unmatched. CDR1 and CDR2 from the germline V gene are MDHEN and SYDVKM. This CDR3 is 15 amino acids long. CDR3 region: CASPPSGSRTDTQYF. The CDR3 nucleotides read TGTGCCAGCCCACCGAGCGGGAGTCGGACAGATACGCAGTATTTT.

The chain combines TRBV2 with TRBJ2-5, with 11 bases matching TRBD2. Germline loops: CDR1 SNHLY, CDR2 FYNNEI. The CDR3 has 16 amino acids. The ends lost 4 bases at V and 5 bases at J; junction bases unmatched: 9. CDR3 loop: CASSVGLAGGWETQYF. In DNA, the CDR3 is TGTGCCAGCAGTGTCGGGCTAGCGGGGGGCTGGGAGACCCAGTACTTC.

The chain uses TRBV13 and TRBJ2-5; D not resolved. The germline V gene has CDR1 PRHDT and CDR2 FYEKMQ (reference sequence). This CDR3 is 12 amino acids long. The germline V and J ends were trimmed by 5 bases and 5 bases, with 9 bases remaining between them. CDR3 residues: CASSTGLETQYF. For the CDR3, the DNA is TGTGCCAGCAGCACTGGTCTGGAGACCCAGTACTTC.

This clone was seen once. This sequence joins TRBV5-4 and TRBJ2-5; the match to TRBD1 covers 9 bases. CDR1 is SGHNT, CDR2 YYREEE, per germline (reference sequence). The length of the CDR3 is 15 residues. Trimming at V came to 4 bases and at J to 4 bases, leaving 8 bases not matched to a gene. CDR3 loop: CASSGTGNGGETQYF. In DNA form, the CDR3 reads TGTGCCAGCAGCGGGACAGGGAATGGGGGAGAGACCCAGTACTTC.

J is TRBJ2-2 and V is TRBV6-8, with TRBD2 matching over 10 bases. Germline trimming cut 2 bases from V and 8 bases from J; bases unmatched to any gene: 2. Germline assignment: CDR1 MNHGY and CDR2 SAAAGT. This CDR3 contains 14 residues. The CDR3 sequence: CASSYKLAGGELFF. The CDR3 nucleotides are TGTGCCAGCAGTTACAAACTAGCGGGGGGGGAGCTGTTTTTT.

In its sample, this clone was seen once. The CDR3 spells CASGSQGSNSPLHF. The CDR3 DNA reads as TGTGCTAGTGGTTCGCAGGGGTCCAATTCACCCCTCCACTTT. J is TRBJ1-6 and V is TRBV12-5, with D possibly matching TRBD1 (6 bases). This CDR3 is built from 14 residues. Per the germline V gene, CDR1 is LGHNT and CDR2 is FRNRAP. V lost 4 bases to trimming and J lost 7 bases, with 11 bases between them.

The V and J genes are TRBV15 and TRBJ1-1; possible D gene TRBD1, 5 bases. Trimming removed 3 bases at V and 0 bases at J, with 23 bases between. This CDR3 has 19 residues. Germline V CDR1 and CDR2: LNHNV, YYDKDF (reference sequence). The CDR3 is CATSRPPGGNSFMNTEAFF. The CDR3 nucleotides read TGTGCCACCAGCAGGCCTCCCGGGGGGAACAGTTTCATGAACACTGAAGCTTTCTTT.